This entry concerns a single T cell receptor beta chain. Here immunoSEQ multiplex PCR was the method, and the copy in TCRdb shows in-frame clones only, minus some. The data show 220,000 or so clones, about 88% seen once. J lost 2 bases, V lost 0 bases, and 7 bases had no gene match. CDR1 and CDR2 from the germline V gene are SGHAT and FQNNGV. The CDR3 has 18 amino acids. The data were obtained in a study of blood T cell repertoires in COVID-19. The specimen was peripheral blood. The TCR comes from a woman aged 50 to 65 with COVID-19, enrolled during active disease. The chain couples TRBV11-2 to TRBJ2-2; 9 nucleotides match TRBD2. CDR3 in DNA: TGTGCCAGCAGCTTAGATCAGCGGGGGGTTTATAACACCGGGGAGCTGTTTTTT. It encodes CASSLDQRGVYNTGELFF.